The 20 T cell receptor beta chains below come from one sample, sequenced in a study of CD8 T cells in Susac syndrome. Reverse transcription of 0.5 to 1 ug RNA used random hexamers. TCRdb itself ran the immunoSEQ multiplex PCR reads through MiXCR, one entry per CDR3 protein. The sample shows more than 110,000 distinct CDR3 sequences, 94% of them seen only once. Sequencing was carried out using CD8+ T cells from PBMCs. The receptors shown here come from a human donor in good health.

The gene calls are TRBV5-4 and TRBJ2-1; TRBD2 aligns across 16 bases. This CDR3 contains 15 residues. Germline CDR1 reads SGHNT; CDR2 reads YYREEE (reference sequence). With V trimmed by 4 bases and J by 9 bases, 4 bases remained unmatched. CDR3: CASSEGLAGGFEQFF. CDR3 bases: TGTGCCAGCAGCGAGGGACTAGCGGGAGGGTTTGAGCAGTTCTTC.

The chain has TRBV29-1 and TRBJ2-7; 8 bases agree with TRBD2. V trimming: 5 bases; J trimming: 4 bases; junction bases outside the gene matches: 7. The germline V gene encodes CDR1 SQVTM and CDR2 ANQGSEA. The CDR3 has 13 amino acids. The CDR3 DNA reads as TGCAGCGTTCCAGCGGGAGTTGGTTACGAGCAGTACTTC. Its translation: CSVPAGVGYEQYF.

The chain couples TRBV5-1 to TRBJ2-1; 14 bases are a match to TRBD2. CDR1 and CDR2 from the germline V gene are SGHRS and YFSETQ. J gave up 0 bases and V 0 bases, and 5 bases lay outside the gene matches. The CDR3 has 19 residues. The CDR3 bases are TGCGCCAGCAGCTTGGGACTAGCGGGAGGGAAAAGCTCCTACAATGAGCAGTTCTTC. It is translated as CASSLGLAGGKSSYNEQFF.

V usage is TRBV2 and J usage is TRBJ2-7; D is undetermined. The CDR3 covers 11 residues. V gave up 0 bases and J gave up 4 bases, with 1 base separating them. Germline CDR1 reads SNHLY; CDR2 reads FYNNEI. The DNA for the CDR3 is TGTGCCAGCAGTGAAGCATACGAGCAGTACTTC. It is translated as CASSEAYEQYF.

The chain is built from TRBV9 and TRBJ1-2; D remains unclear. The ends were cut back, 0 bases at V and 5 bases at J, with 11 bases in the middle. CDR1 is SGDLS, CDR2 YYNGEE, per germline. There are 14 residues in the CDR3. CDR3 sequence reads: CASSVEAEAYGYTF. The CDR3 nucleotides are TGTGCCAGCAGCGTAGAGGCAGAAGCATATGGCTACACCTTC. The variable domain in full, with the rest retrieved from reference TRBV9 and TRBJ1-2, is DSGVTQTPKHLITATGQRVTLRCSPRSGDLSVYWYQQSLDQGLQFLIQYYNGEERAKGNILERFSAQQFPDLHSELNLSSLELGDSALYFCASSVEAEAYGYTFGSGTRLTVV.

CDR3 bases: TGTGCCAGCAGCCCCTTAGGGTTCTCTGAGCAGTTCTTC. It yields the protein CASSPLGFSEQFF. The rearrangement uses TRBV28 and TRBJ2-1; D unclear. The V and J ends lost 6 bases and 9 bases respectively, with 15 bases between them. The germline V gene has CDR1 MDHEN and CDR2 SYDVKM. The CDR3 has 13 residues.

The chain has TRBV29-1 and TRBJ2-1, with D possibly matching TRBD2 (5 bases). Germline-derived CDR1 and CDR2 are SQVTM and ANQGSEA. The CDR3 is 14 residues long. V shed 0 bases and J shed 8 bases, with 14 bases lying between them. The CDR3 spells CSVEDSLVHDEQFF. CDR3 in DNA: TGCAGCGTTGAAGATTCACTAGTCCACGATGAGCAGTTCTTC.

The chain carries TRBV15 and TRBJ2-3, with 12 positions matching TRBD2. Germline lookup yields CDR1 LNHNV and CDR2 YYDKDF (reference sequence). The CDR3 has 16 residues. V lost 1 base and J lost 5; bases outside the gene matches: 4. The CDR3 reads CATSRGLAGVQDTQYF. The CDR3 DNA follows: TGTGCCACCAGCAGAGGACTAGCGGGAGTTCAAGATACGCAGTATTTT.

The chain combines TRBV20-1 with TRBJ2-7, with 10 bases identical to TRBD2. CDR1 and CDR2 (germline): DFQATT, SNEGSKA (reference sequence). J gave up 5 bases and V 0 bases, and 10 bases lay outside the gene matches. CDR3 size: 16 residues. DNA for the CDR3: TGCAGTGCTAGAGATCGGCTAGCGGGGGTCCTTGACGAGCAGTACTTC. Encoded protein: CSARDRLAGVLDEQYF.

The V call is TRBV12-3 or TRBV12-4, the J call TRBJ2-7; the D gene could be TRBD1 or TRBD2 (5 bases each). Trimming pared 7 bases from V and 3 bases from J, leaving 16 bases between. The CDR3 is 14 amino acids. CDR3 residues: CASTLGSGLYEQYF. CDR3 nucleotides: TGTGCCAGCACCCTAGGGTCGGGGCTCTACGAGCAGTACTTC.

This chain connects TRBV24-1 to TRBJ2-1, with TRBD1 matching over 7 bases. Trimming removed 9 bases from V and 7 bases from J; junction bases left unmatched: 8. Germline V gives CDR1 KGHDR, CDR2 SFDVKD. CDR3 length: 13 amino acids. The CDR3 is CATATGWENEQFF. The CDR3 DNA sequence: TGTGCCACCGCGACAGGGTGGGAAAATGAGCAGTTCTTC.

There are a few counts of this clonotype. The rearrangement links TRBV29-1 to TRBJ2-1; 12 positions agree with TRBD2. Per germline, CDR1 SQVTM and CDR2 ANQGSEA. CDR3 size: 14 residues. Germline trimming cut 1 base from V and 7 bases from J; bases unmatched to any gene: 2. The CDR3: CSVEGLAGGNEQFF. The CDR3 DNA follows: TGCAGCGTTGAAGGCCTAGCGGGAGGGAATGAGCAGTTCTTC.

This clonotype was detected only once. The chain links TRBV7-2 to TRBJ2-7, with D possibly being TRBD1 or TRBD2 (5 bases each). The CDR3 sequence is 14 residues long. Trimming took off 0 bases at V and 3 bases at J, with 9 bases between the two ends. Per the germline V gene, CDR1 is SGHTA and CDR2 is FQGNSA. DNA for the CDR3: TGTGCCAGCAGCTTAGCGGGGGTGGGCTACGAGCAGTACTTC. Amino acids: CASSLAGVGYEQYF.

The chain joins TRBV4-1 to TRBJ2-7, with 8 bases that match TRBD2. The trim removed 2 bases at V and 2 bases at J, leaving 5 bases unmatched. This CDR3 is 15 amino acids long. Per the germline V gene, CDR1 is MGHRA and CDR2 is YSYEKL. CDR3 residues: CASSQIAGGPYEQYF. CDR3 DNA sequence: TGCGCCAGCAGCCAAATTGCGGGAGGACCCTACGAGCAGTACTTC.

The chain couples TRBV9 to TRBJ2-3; 8 bases map to TRBD1. The CDR3 spans 16 residues. With 0 bases clipped from V and 2 bases from J, the junction kept 5 bases outside the gene matches. Germline V gene sequence: CDR1 SGDLS, CDR2 YYNGEE. The CDR3 DNA follows: TGTGCCAGCAGCGTAGCCGCAGGGGGCAACACAGATACGCAGTATTTT. It is translated as CASSVAAGGNTDTQYF.

V and J are TRBV30 and TRBJ2-3, with D unresolved. The V and J ends lost 1 base and 6 bases respectively, with 17 bases between them. The CDR3 contains 15 residues. Germline assignment: CDR1 GTSNPN and CDR2 SVGIG (reference sequence). CDR3: CAWSAWGRWVDTQYF. As DNA, the CDR3 is TGTGCCTGGAGTGCATGGGGAAGGTGGGTGGATACGCAGTATTTT.

The chain joins TRBV7-9 to TRBJ1-5; D may be TRBD1 (6 bases). V was pared by 1 base and J by 6 bases, with 10 bases between. Germline V gene sequence: CDR1 SEHNR, CDR2 FQNEAQ (reference sequence). CDR3 size: 14 residues. CDR3 protein: CASSLGGLSQPQHF. CDR3 in DNA: TGTGCCAGCAGCTTAGGGGGGCTCAGTCAGCCCCAGCATTTT. Full variable domain (remainder filled in from reference TRBV7-9 and TRBJ1-5): DTGVSQNPRHKITKRGQNVTFRCDPISEHNRLYWYRQTLGQGPEFLTYFQNEAQLEKSRLLSDRFSAERPKGSFSTLEIQRTEQGDSAMYLCASSLGGLSQPQHFGDGTRLSIL.

J is TRBJ2-7 and V is TRBV19, with a possible D match to TRBD1 (6 bases). The CDR3 covers 13 residues. The germline V gene encodes CDR1 LNHDA and CDR2 SQIVND (reference sequence). Trimming cost V 6 bases and J 2 bases, with 11 bases left between them. CDR3: CASRGQGPYEQYF. CDR3 DNA sequence: TGTGCCAGTAGGGGACAAGGACCCTACGAGCAGTACTTC.

The rearrangement joins TRBV28 to TRBJ2-3; tentative D call: TRBD1 (5 bases). The CDR3 sequence is 15 residues long. Germline values: CDR1 MDHEN, CDR2 SYDVKM. Trimming left V 5 bases short and J 1 base short, with 13 bases between. CDR3 sequence reads: CASSPRVGGTDTQYF. In DNA form, the CDR3 reads TGTGCCAGCAGTCCCAGGGTTGGAGGCACAGATACGCAGTATTTT.

In nucleotides, the CDR3 is TGTGCCACCAGCAGAGCCAGGGTCACTGAAGCTTTCTTT. Translated, it gives CATSRARVTEAFF. V gene TRBV15 combines with J gene TRBJ1-1; a weak D match, TRBD1 (5 bases). CDR1 LNHNV and CDR2 YYDKDF come from the germline V gene (reference sequence). The CDR3 is 13 residues long. V was trimmed by 1 base and J by 4 bases, leaving 7 bases between them. Full variable domain (outside the CDR3, taken from reference TRBV15 and TRBJ1-1): DAMVIQNPRYQVTQFGKPVTLSCSQTLNHNVMYWYQQKSSQAPKLLFHYYDKDFNNEADTPDNFQSRRPNTSFCFLDIRSPGLGDTAMYLCATSRARVTEAFFGQGTRLTVV.